This T cell receptor (beta chain) is from a study of cytomegalovirus exposure and HLA in healthy donors. Study-wide findings and caveats: In an earlier analysis, in approximately 570 donors, most V segments appeared productive either ~87% or ~30% of the time.

Germline CDR1 reads LNHDA; CDR2 reads SQIVND (reference sequence). Germline trimming cut 6 bases from V and 3 bases from J; bases unmatched to any gene: 2. The CDR3 is 14 amino acids. As to this clone: The antigen is undetermined.

Use of 60 Vbeta and 13 Jbeta primers characterized the PCR. The data were produced by immunoSEQ multiplex PCR, yet TCRdb's version contains in-frame clones alone and is incomplete. The sample spans around 71,000 clones; the ten largest clones claim roughly 1.7%. The genes are TRBV19 and TRBJ2-3; 11 nucleotides match TRBD2. Sequencing was carried out using PBMCs. This clonotype was sampled from a woman aged 25 to 39 in good health and CMV-seronegative. CDR3 sequence: CASRLAGGTDTQYF. CDR3 in DNA: TGTGCCAGTAGGCTAGCGGGGGGTACAGATACGCAGTATTTT. The variable domain in full, completed from reference TRBV19 and TRBJ2-3, reads DGGITQSPKYLFRKEGQNVTLSCEQNLNHDAMYWYRQDPGQGLRLIYYSQIVNDFQKGDIAEGYSVSREKKESFPLTVTSAQKNPTAFYLCASRLAGGTDTQYFGPGTRLTVL.